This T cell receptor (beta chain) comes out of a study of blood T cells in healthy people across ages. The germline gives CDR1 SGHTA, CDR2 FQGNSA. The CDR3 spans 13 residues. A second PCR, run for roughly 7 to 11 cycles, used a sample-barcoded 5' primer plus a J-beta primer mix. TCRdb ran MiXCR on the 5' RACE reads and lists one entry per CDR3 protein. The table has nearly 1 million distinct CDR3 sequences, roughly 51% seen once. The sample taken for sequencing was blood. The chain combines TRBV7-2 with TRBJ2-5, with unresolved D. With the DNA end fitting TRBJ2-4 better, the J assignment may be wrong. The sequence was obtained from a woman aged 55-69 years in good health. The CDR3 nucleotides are TGTGCCAGCGGCAGTATGGCCAAAAACATTCAGTACTTC. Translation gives CASGSMAKNIQYF.